This T cell receptor (beta chain) was sequenced during a study of blood T cell repertoires in COVID-19. Study details: From T cells, B-cell-depleted T cells, or PBMCs came the material, which was cDNA or gDNA.

This clone was counted a few times. Germline V gives CDR1 ENHRY, CDR2 SYGVKD. V lost 4 bases, J lost 7 bases, and 9 bases stayed unmatched. This CDR3 spans 14 amino acids. TCRdb's table, derived via immunoSEQ multiplex PCR, lists solely in-frame clones and lacks some. The sample has 300,000 or so clones; more than 75% are singletons. The receptor's source is a man in his fifties or sixties with active or convalescent COVID-19. The specimen was peripheral blood. J is TRBJ2-7 and V is TRBV10-3, with 8 bases aligning to TRBD1. The CDR3, as DNA: TGTGCCATCAGTGGAGGGCAGGGGGCACGGGAGCAGTACTTC. It yields the protein CAISGGQGAREQYF.